This T cell receptor (beta chain) was captured by sequencing in a study of Graves' ophthalmopathy and Graves' hyperthyroidism. Study-level findings and limits: A majority of expanded thyroid clonotypes exceeding 0.001 frequency were likewise present in blood.

To note about this clonotype: As yet, its antigen is unknown.

The TCR beta CDR3 regions underwent amplification from RNA transcripts. Second-round multiplex PCR followed a first-round RT-PCR using HTBI primers. MiXCR was run by TCRdb on the multiplex PCR reads, yielding one entry per CDR3 protein. This table has about 400,000 distinct CDR3 sequences, around 18% appearing once. V gave up 6 bases and J gave up 1 base, with 12 bases separating them. This CDR3 spans 15 amino acids. Germline V lookup: CDR1 MNHNS, CDR2 SASEGT. The clonotype comes from a woman aged 18-29 years with Graves' ophthalmopathy. This chain connects TRBV6-1 to TRBJ2-2; D is ambiguous. Sequences were obtained from peripheral blood. The DNA of the CDR3 is TGTGCCAGCAGCAAATCCAGAGTGAACACCGGGGAGCTGTTTTTT. Translated, it gives CASSKSRVNTGELFF.